This T cell receptor (beta chain) originates from a study of T cells after yellow fever vaccination. Study at large: When fractions had low cell numbers, they were prepared with SMART-Seq v4 Ultra Low Input. Whole-study results and caveats: The authors detected almost none of the vaccine-responding clonotypes in sorted memory subsets on day 0. The appearance of a small share of clonotypes in both CD4 and CD8 compartments was observed.

The V and J ends lost 5 bases and 5 bases, in that order; junction bases with no gene match: 6. Germline CDR1 SGHRS, CDR2 YFSETQ. The CDR3 runs 15 residues. This clonotype was recorded many times. The 5'RACE template-switching step produced TCR cDNA and added a universal primer site and UMIs. MiXCR, run by TCRdb on the 5' RACE reads, gives a single entry per CDR3 protein. The data hold tens of thousands of distinct CDR3 sequences, with less than 4% observed a single time. The V and J genes are TRBV5-1 and TRBJ2-5, with 13 bases lining up with TRBD2. The sequences come from PBMCs, either bulk or a sorted T-cell subset (CD4+, CD8+, memory, or dextramer-sorted; not recorded which), collected more than 40 days after the first yellow fever vaccination. The clonotype originates from a man aged 18 to 30 who received the YFV17D yellow fever vaccine. CDR3 nucleotides: TGCGCCAGCAGGCGGACTAGCGGGGGTTTTGAGACCCAGTACTTC. Its translation is CASRRTSGGFETQYF.